The 22 T cell receptor beta chains below come from one sample, sequenced in a study of T cells in Graves' hyperthyroidism and ophthalmopathy. Amplification targeted TCR beta CDR3 regions from RNA transcripts. HTBI primers drove first-round RT-PCR of the TCR CDR3. TCRdb used MiXCR to reprocess the multiplex PCR reads, holding one entry per CDR3 protein. The table has fewer than 110,000 distinct CDR3 sequences, around a sixth seen once; the top ten hold about 44%. The sample comprised blood. Source of these receptors: a woman in her 50s with Graves' hyperthyroidism.

This clonotype was seen many times. J is TRBJ2-1 and V is TRBV20-1, with 7 positions matching TRBD2. The ends lost 3 bases at V and 3 bases at J; junction bases unmatched: 8. Germline CDR1 and CDR2: DFQATT and SNEGSKA (reference sequence). The CDR3 extends over 15 amino acids. The CDR3 DNA follows: TGCAGTGCTAGCTCCCCCAGCGGGGACTACAATGAGCAGTTCTTC. It translates to CSASSPSGDYNEQFF.

This chain links TRBV11-2 with TRBJ2-4; 13 nucleotides match TRBD2. Germline V gene data show CDR1 as SGHAT and CDR2 as FQNNGV. The CDR3 totals 17 residues. Trimming removed 5 bases from V and 7 bases from J; junction bases left unmatched: 11. CDR3 sequence: CASSRSRTSGRWNIQYF. In DNA form, the CDR3 reads TGTGCCAGCAGCCGCTCCCGGACTAGCGGGAGATGGAACATTCAGTACTTC. The whole variable domain, remainder taken from reference TRBV11-2 and TRBJ2-4, is EAGVAQSPRYKIIEKRQSVAFWCNPISGHATLYWYQQILGQGPKLLIQFQNNGVVDDSQLPKDRFSAERLKGVDSTLKIQPAKLEDSAVYLCASSRSRTSGRWNIQYFGAGTRLSVL.

The gene calls are TRBV6-2 or TRBV6-3 and TRBJ1-1, with TRBD1 matching 7 bases. This CDR3 is built from 16 residues. With V trimmed by 0 bases and J by 11 bases, 15 bases remained unmatched. Germline CDR1 MNHEY, CDR2 SVGEGT. The CDR3: CASSYSFWDSLAWAFF. The CDR3 DNA reads TGTGCCAGCAGTTACTCGTTTTGGGACAGTTTAGCGTGGGCTTTCTTT.

This clonotype was seen ten or more times. The chain links TRBV28 to TRBJ1-6, with 8 nucleotides matching TRBD1. The V and J ends lost 6 bases and 2 bases, in that order; junction bases with no gene match: 6. Germline CDR1 MDHEN, CDR2 SYDVKM. The CDR3 sequence is 16 residues long. The CDR3 DNA sequence: TGTGCCAGCAGACCCCAGGGGGCCACCTATAATTCACCCCTCCACTTT. Residues: CASRPQGATYNSPLHF.

This clonotype was observed at least ten times. V and J are TRBV18 and TRBJ2-2; D not resolved. Trimming pared 1 base from V and 0 bases from J, leaving 9 bases between. This CDR3 contains 16 residues. Germline values: CDR1 KGHSH, CDR2 LQKENI. This CDR3 is CASSPLSATNTGELFF. The CDR3 DNA follows: TGTGCCAGCTCACCACTGTCGGCTACGAACACCGGGGAGCTGTTTTTT. The whole variable domain, remainder taken from reference TRBV18 and TRBJ2-2, is NAGVMQNPRHLVRRRGQEARLRCSPMKGHSHVYWYRQLPEEGLKFMVYLQKENIIDESGMPKERFSAEFPKEGPSILRIQQVVRGDSAAYFCASSPLSATNTGELFFGEGSRLTVL.

V is TRBV20-1 and J is TRBJ2-4, with D possibly TRBD2 on 6 matching bases. This CDR3 is built from 17 residues. The V gene lost 6 bases and the J gene lost 0 bases, with 21 bases spanning the gap. In germline, CDR1 is DFQATT, CDR2 SNEGSKA (reference sequence). CDR3 residues: CSADQSGYSIAKNIQYF. Here the CDR3 DNA reads TGCAGTGCGGATCAGAGCGGGTACTCAATAGCCAAAAACATTCAGTACTTC.

The chain links TRBV12-3 or TRBV12-4 to TRBJ1-2; D might be TRBD1 (5 bases). Trimming removed 4 bases from V and 7 bases from J, with 19 bases in between. The CDR3 runs to 15 residues. CDR3: CASSSQREGQGGYTF. CDR3 coding DNA: TGTGCCAGCAGTTCCCAGCGGGAGGGGCAGGGTGGCTACACCTTC.

This chain links TRBV28 with TRBJ1-5; D remains ambiguous. CDR3 length equals 17 residues. V was trimmed by 2 bases and J by 0 bases, leaving 14 bases between them. Germline CDR1 reads MDHEN; CDR2 reads SYDVKM. CDR3 residues: CASSLGLRRSSNQPQHF. DNA of the CDR3: TGTGCCAGCAGTTTAGGCCTACGGAGGAGTAGCAATCAGCCCCAGCATTTT.

The chain employs TRBV12-3 or TRBV12-4 and TRBJ1-5, with TRBD1 matching 10 bases. V lost 8 bases to trimming and J lost 6 bases; unmatched junction nucleotides: 10. This CDR3 spans 15 amino acids. CDR3 sequence: CASSLQGQGTQPQHF. The CDR3 DNA reads as TGTGCCAGCTCACTTCAGGGACAGGGGACTCAGCCCCAGCATTTT.

The genes are TRBV28 and TRBJ2-7, with 11 bases identical to TRBD2. CDR1 and CDR2 from the germline V gene are MDHEN and SYDVKM. The CDR3 length is 16 residues. With 5 bases clipped from V and 2 bases from J, the junction kept 8 bases outside the gene matches. This CDR3 is CASSPVTSGNPYEQYF. As DNA, the CDR3 is TGTGCCAGCAGTCCCGTGACTAGCGGGAACCCCTACGAGCAGTACTTC.

There are many counts of this clonotype. The gene calls are TRBV15 and TRBJ2-5; D is ambiguous. CDR3 size: 12 residues. V lost 0 bases, J lost 6 bases, and 5 bases lay in between. Germline loops: CDR1 LNHNV, CDR2 YYDKDF (reference sequence). The CDR3 reads CATSRDGQTQYF. Written as DNA, the CDR3 is TGTGCCACCAGCAGAGATGGGCAGACCCAGTACTTC.

The table lists this clonotype with many counts. The V gene is TRBV3-1, the J gene TRBJ2-2, with 11 bases lining up with TRBD2. J was trimmed by 2 bases and V by 4 bases; bases with no gene match: 6. The CDR3 has 17 amino acids. Germline-derived CDR1 and CDR2 are LGHDT and YNNKEL (reference sequence). The CDR3 reads CASSPGLAGPNTGELFF. CDR3 DNA sequence: TGTGCCAGCAGCCCCGGACTAGCGGGCCCCAACACCGGGGAGCTGTTTTTT. Using reference TRBV3-1 and TRBJ2-2 for the parts outside the CDR3, the full variable domain is DTAVSQTPKYLVTQMGNDKSIKCEQNLGHDTMYWYKQDSKKFLKIMFSYNNKELIINETVPNRFSPKSPDKAHLNLHINSLELGDSAVYFCASSPGLAGPNTGELFFGEGSRLTVL.

This clonotype has a count of ten or more. The chain recombines TRBV20-1 with TRBJ2-5; 16 nucleotides line up with TRBD2. The ends lost 1 base at V and 5 bases at J; junction bases unmatched: 7. The CDR3 spans 17 residues. Germline assignment: CDR1 DFQATT and CDR2 SNEGSKA (reference sequence). CDR3 nucleotide sequence: TGCAGTGCTAGAGGGTTGGGACTAGCGGGAGGGTGGGAGACCCAGTACTTC. Amino acid sequence: CSARGLGLAGGWETQYF.

This clonotype has ten or more counts. The rearrangement links TRBV20-1 to TRBJ2-7; perhaps TRBD2 as D (6 bases). The CDR3 runs 12 residues. Germline V CDR1 and CDR2: DFQATT, SNEGSKA (reference sequence). V dropped 6 bases and J dropped 6 bases, with 15 bases sitting between them. The CDR3 DNA follows: TGCAGTGCCCCCGCACTAGCAGGCGAGCAGTACTTC. Protein product: CSAPALAGEQYF.

This clonotype was observed many times. V usage is TRBV6-1 and J usage is TRBJ2-1; TRBD2 aligns across 16 bases. Germline V gives CDR1 MNHNS, CDR2 SASEGT. The junction had 10 bases not matched to a gene; V was cut back by 7 bases and J by 7 bases. The CDR3 length is 17 residues. The CDR3 is CASIIGTSGRAGNEQFF. CDR3 sequence (DNA): TGTGCCAGCATTATCGGGACTAGCGGGAGGGCCGGTAATGAGCAGTTCTTC.

The chain has TRBV12-3 or TRBV12-4 and TRBJ1-2; D perhaps matches TRBD1 (5 bases). Trimming took 7 bases from V and 4 from J, leaving 16 bases between them. The CDR3 sequence is 14 residues long. CDR3 nucleotides: TGTGCCAGCACCAACCGGCGACAGACCTATGGCTACACCTTC. Translation gives CASTNRRQTYGYTF.

In its sample, this clonotype was seen many times. The chain carries TRBV3-1 and TRBJ2-7; TRBD1 might be the D (5 bases). Germline loops: CDR1 LGHDT, CDR2 YNNKEL (reference sequence). This CDR3 is built from 12 residues. Trimming stripped 4 bases from V and 5 bases from J, with 9 bases between. CDR3 bases: TGTGCCAGCAGCCTCATCAGGGACGAGCAGTACTTC. This sequence encodes CASSLIRDEQYF.

This clonotype was recorded at least ten times. The gene calls are TRBV28 and TRBJ2-3; TRBD2 is a possible D gene (5 bases). The CDR3 is 14 residues long. Between the trimmed V and J ends, which lost 5 bases and 3 bases, there was a span of 12 bases. Per the germline V gene, CDR1 is MDHEN and CDR2 is SYDVKM. CDR3 amino acids: CASSILRRTDTQYF. The CDR3 DNA sequence: TGTGCCAGCAGTATCCTAAGGAGGACAGATACGCAGTATTTT.

This clonotype was seen ten or more times. This chain links TRBV11-2 with TRBJ2-7; TRBD1 matches at 7 bases. The V segment lost 3 bases and the J segment 2 bases; nucleotides outside the gene matches: 7. From germline, CDR1 is SGHAT and CDR2 FQNNGV. CDR3 length: 15 residues. The CDR3 nucleotides are TGTGCCAGCAGCTTTGGGAACAGGGGACCCTACGAGCAGTACTTC. Residues: CASSFGNRGPYEQYF.

This clonotype was observed at least ten times. The chain is built from TRBV6-1 and TRBJ1-4; D might be TRBD1 (5 bases). The CDR3 sequence is 14 residues long. Between the trimmed V and J ends, which lost 9 bases and 8 bases, there was a span of 19 bases. Germline V lookup: CDR1 MNHNS, CDR2 SASEGT. Written as DNA, the CDR3 is TGTGCCAGTAGGGGTTCGGATTCGAGAGAAAAACTGTTTTTT. This encodes CASRGSDSREKLFF.

This clonotype has at least ten counts. The chain has TRBV15 and TRBJ2-1; 14 positions agree with TRBD2. The ends lost 4 bases at V and 7 bases at J; junction bases unmatched: 18. This CDR3 comprises 20 residues. CDR1 and CDR2 from the germline V gene are LNHNV and YYDKDF (reference sequence). CDR3 nucleotides: TGTGCCACCAGCATAGGGACAGGAGGACCGGGACTAGCGGGAGAGAATGAGCAGTTCTTC. It is translated as CATSIGTGGPGLAGENEQFF.

As to this clonotype: Possible read error: a much larger clone is one base away. The chain uses TRBV28 and TRBJ2-7; D is undetermined. CDR1 and CDR2 from the germline V gene are MDHEN and SYDVKM. The CDR3 totals 12 residues. Trimming removed 6 bases at V and 6 bases at J, with 12 bases between. CDR3 DNA sequence: TGTGCCAGCAGGCCGACAACGGGCGAGCAGTACGTC. Its protein is CASRPTTGEQYV.